The TCR beta chain under discussion was sequenced for a study of metastatic and nonmetastatic thyroid tumors. Looking at the study overall: The study looked at repertoires side by side in blood and in tumor or nodule tissue from malignant and benign thyroid patients. Study-level results: According to reports, the diversity of TCR beta was significantly higher in malignant thyroid tumors than in benign nodules, and this held in both blood and tumor samples.

This clone rates as medium-sized (0.01 to 0.1%). Its cognate antigen is unknown. All patients reached thyroid surgery having received no treatment beforehand. In the authors' workflow: It was from CDR3 differences across clinicopathological groups that a distant-metastasis classifier for papillary thyroid cancer was built. Via MiXCR, TCRdb re-called the PCR reads. In this record, the V and J calls reflect TCRdb's handling and not the investigators' own analysis. The sample contains 9,000 to 15,000 clones, around a third of which appear only once. V was trimmed by 3 bases and J by 5 bases, leaving 14 bases between them. In germline, CDR1 is LNHDA, CDR2 SQIVND (reference sequence). The CDR3 runs to 14 residues.

The chain has TRBV19 and TRBJ2-7; D possibly corresponds to TRBD2 (5 bases). This receptor was taken from a female donor with papillary thyroid cancer or a benign thyroid nodule (not recorded which). Some clones in this sample may be carry-over from other donors' samples. The sample consisted of tumor tissue. CDR3 residues: CASSIRGSLDEQYF. The CDR3 DNA reads TGTGCCAGTAGTATCAGAGGGTCCTTAGACGAGCAGTACTTC.